What follows is one T cell receptor beta chain and its context. The record originates from a study of T cells in Graves' hyperthyroidism and ophthalmopathy. RNA transcripts provided the source from which TCR beta CDR3 regions were amplified. Carried out on the TCR CDR3, a first-round RT-PCR used the HTBI primer set. MiXCR, applied by TCRdb to the multiplex PCR reads, yields one record per CDR3 protein. In the table there are over 200,000 distinct CDR3 sequences, about 15% of which are singletons. The sample was blood. The TCR comes from a woman in her thirties or forties with Graves' hyperthyroidism that later progressed to Graves' ophthalmopathy.

CDR3 DNA sequence: TGCGCCAGCCGGCGGGAGGGTACTAAAAATGAGCAGTTCTTC. It yields the protein CASRREGTKNEQFF. J is TRBJ2-1 and V is TRBV4-1; 9 nucleotides match TRBD2. V gave up 8 bases and J gave up 7 bases; unmatched junction bases: 9. The CDR3 totals 14 residues. The germline gives CDR1 MGHRA, CDR2 YSYEKL.